A single sample is the source of the 17 T cell receptor beta chains below, sequenced in a study of T cells in Graves' hyperthyroidism and ophthalmopathy. Researchers amplified the TCR beta CDR3 regions from RNA transcripts. First-round RT-PCR targeting the TCR CDR3 was performed with the HTBI primer set. Using its own MiXCR run on the multiplex PCR reads, TCRdb lists one record per CDR3 protein. The sample lists 480,000 or so distinct CDR3 sequences; 40% to 50% were seen once. Sequenced sample: peripheral blood or thyroid tissue (not recorded which). The source of these receptors is an adult woman with Graves' disease, either hyperthyroidism or ophthalmopathy (not recorded which).

There are many counts of this clonotype. The chain is built from TRBV6-6 and TRBJ1-3, with D tentatively TRBD1 (6 bases). The CDR3 spans 13 residues. Between the trimmed V and J ends, which lost 5 bases and 4 bases, there was a span of 9 bases. Germline V CDR1 and CDR2: MNHNY, SVGAGI (reference sequence). CDR3 nucleotide sequence: TGTGCCAGCAGTGTAGACAGGGGAAACACCATATATTTT. Translated: CASSVDRGNTIYF.

This sequence joins TRBV10-2 and TRBJ2-7; 10 bases fit TRBD2. The CDR3 consists of 13 residues. The germline CDR1 and CDR2 sequences are WSHSY and SAAADI. The V and J ends lost 9 bases and 6 bases, in that order; junction bases with no gene match: 8. DNA of the CDR3: TGCGCCAGTCGGGGCAGCGGGAGGGGCGAGCAGTACTTC. It yields the protein CASRGSGRGEQYF.

CDR3 region: CATSDPTGSGANVLTF. The CDR3 coding sequence is TGTGCCACCAGTGACCCGACAGGGTCTGGGGCCAACGTCCTGACTTTC. The chain joins TRBV24-1 to TRBJ2-6; 7 bases line up with TRBD1. There are 16 residues in the CDR3. With 4 bases clipped from V and 1 base from J, the junction kept 3 bases outside the gene matches. The germline V gene has CDR1 KGHDR and CDR2 SFDVKD.

V usage is TRBV7-8 and J usage is TRBJ1-6; D remains unclear. The CDR3 is 14 residues long. CDR1 SGHVS and CDR2 FQNEAQ come from the germline V gene. The V and J ends lost 10 bases and 9 bases respectively, with 19 bases between them. The CDR3 DNA sequence: TGTGCCACCAACAGAGACGATGGAGGTTCACCCCTCCACTTT. Amino acid sequence: CATNRDDGGSPLHF. The entire variable domain, with the rest obtained from reference TRBV7-8 and TRBJ1-6, is as follows: GAGVSQSPRYKVAKRGQDVALRCDPISGHVSLFWYQQALGQGPEFLTYFQNEAQLDKSGLPSDRFFAERPEGSVSTLKIQRTQQEDSAVYLCATNRDDGGSPLHFGNGTRLTVT.

For this clonotype: A much larger clone differs from this one at a single base, so this may be a read error. The rearrangement links TRBV6-2 or TRBV6-3 to TRBJ1-2; D is uncertain. This CDR3 contains 15 residues. Germline CDR1 MNHEY, CDR2 SVGEGT. V shed 5 bases and J shed 4 bases, with 17 bases lying between them. This chain's CDR3 is CASSEAARATYGYTF. CDR3 DNA sequence: TGTGCCAGCAGTGAAGCAGCGAGGGCAACCTATGGCTACACCTTC.

This clonotype has at least ten counts. The rearrangement joins TRBV5-1 to TRBJ2-7; D is unresolved. The germline CDR1 and CDR2 sequences are SGHRS and YFSETQ. The V gene lost 4 bases and the J gene lost 2 bases, with 25 bases spanning the gap. The length of the CDR3 is 18 residues. CDR3 in DNA: TGCGCCAGCAGCCCAATGGGTGCTGGAAAAAGTATACCCTACGAGCAGTACTTC. Translated, it gives CASSPMGAGKSIPYEQYF. Filled out from reference TRBV5-1 and TRBJ2-7, the complete variable domain reads KAGVTQTPRYLIKTRGQQVTLSCSPISGHRSVSWYQQTPGQGLQFLFEYFSETQRNKGNFPGRFSGRQFSNSRSEMNVSTLELGDSALYLCASSPMGAGKSIPYEQYFGPGTRLTVT.

This clonotype was picked up many times. V and J are TRBV5-5 and TRBJ1-1; 8 bases map to TRBD1. Unmatched junction bases numbered 6, after V lost 5 bases and J lost 3 bases. Germline V gives CDR1 SGHKS, CDR2 YYEKEE (reference sequence). This CDR3 comprises 14 residues. In DNA form, the CDR3 reads TGTGCCAGCAGAAACAGGGGGTTCGACACTGAAGCTTTCTTT. Its translation: CASRNRGFDTEAFF.

Comment on this clonotype: The junction departs from germline at one end; a sequencing error may be responsible. The J gene is TRBJ1-3, the V gene TRBV10-2; 9 nucleotides agree with TRBD1. This CDR3 spans 17 amino acids. Germline-derived CDR1 and CDR2 are WSHSY and SAAADI. The CDR3 coding sequence is TGTGCCAGCAGTTCGGGACAGGGAATTTTCACTGGAAACACCATATATTTT. Translating it yields CASSSGQGIFTGNTIYF.

Remarks on this clonotype: Without the conserved terminal phenylalanine or tryptophan, this CDR3 likely stems from a read error. It is unclear where the CDR3 begins or ends on the DNA, so no DNA is shown, and the CDR3 is as TCRdb lists it. CDR3: CASSSVQGYY. This chain links TRBV7-8 with TRBJ1-1; TRBD1, the table's D call, was not compared with the DNA. The CDR3 spans 10 residues, counting both ends. The V gene's germline CDR1 is SGHVS and CDR2 FQNEAQ.

This clonotype has at least ten counts. This chain uses TRBV12-3 or TRBV12-4 with TRBJ1-5; TRBD1 agrees at 7 bases. There are 14 residues in the CDR3. V trimming: 5 bases; J trimming: 5 bases; junction bases outside the gene matches: 6. CDR3 DNA: TGTGCCAGCAGTACGGACAGGAATGATCAGCCCCAGCATTTT. Its protein product is CASSTDRNDQPQHF.

The chain couples TRBV10-2 to TRBJ2-7; D ambiguous. The germline V and J ends were trimmed by 5 bases and 2 bases, with 10 bases remaining between them. There are 13 residues in the CDR3. The germline V gene has CDR1 WSHSY and CDR2 SAAADI. The chain's CDR3 is CASSPRRTYEQYF. The DNA for the CDR3 is TGCGCCAGCAGTCCCAGGCGGACCTACGAGCAGTACTTC.

V is TRBV20-1 and J is TRBJ2-5; 11 bases align to TRBD1. This CDR3 is built from 14 residues. V lost 3 bases to trimming and J lost 4 bases; unmatched junction nucleotides: 4. CDR1 and CDR2 (germline): DFQATT, SNEGSKA (reference sequence). This chain's CDR3 is CSARGQGERETQYF. The CDR3 bases are TGCAGTGCTAGGGGACAGGGGGAACGAGAGACCCAGTACTTC.

V usage is TRBV2 and J usage is TRBJ2-5; TRBD1 might be the D (6 bases). V was trimmed by 6 bases and J by 5 bases, leaving 16 bases between them. The CDR3 is made up of 14 amino acids. Germline V lookup: CDR1 SNHLY, CDR2 FYNNEI. CDR3 DNA: TGTGCCAGCAGCAAGGGGGTTGGGACGGAGACCCAGTACTTC. Protein product: CASSKGVGTETQYF.

V usage is TRBV10-3 and J usage is TRBJ2-7; maybe TRBD1 (5 bases). The CDR3 is made up of 15 amino acids. With 0 bases removed from V and 5 bases from J, the gap between germline ends came to 14 bases. Germline CDR1 is ENHRY and CDR2 is SYGVKD. The CDR3, as DNA: TGTGCCATCAGTGAGTCGCCGTCGGACATCGACGAGCAGTACTTC. Translating it yields CAISESPSDIDEQYF.

The chain has TRBV19 and TRBJ1-2; D might be TRBD1 (5 bases). V was cut by 3 bases and J by 0 bases, with 14 bases left in between. In germline, CDR1 is LNHDA, CDR2 SQIVND (reference sequence). CDR3 length equals 16 residues. CDR3 amino acids: CASSIGAGAANYGYTF. For the CDR3, the DNA is TGTGCCAGTAGTATCGGGGCAGGCGCTGCTAACTATGGCTACACCTTC.

The chain employs TRBV11-2 and TRBJ2-5, with TRBD1 matching 8 bases. The J segment lost 9 bases and the V segment lost 5 bases, leaving 5 bases of the junction unmatched. The CDR3 consists of 12 residues. CDR1 SGHAT and CDR2 FQNNGV come from the germline V gene. This CDR3 reads CASSPGGEAQYF. In DNA form, the CDR3 reads TGTGCCAGCAGCCCAGGGGGCGAGGCCCAGTACTTC.

CDR3 coding DNA: TGTGCCAGCAGCTTTGGCGGACAGGGGGAGCTGTTTTTT. It translates to CASSFGGQGELFF. This sequence joins TRBV7-3 and TRBJ2-2; D might be TRBD1 (6 bases). The CDR3 extends over 13 amino acids. Between the trimmed V and J ends, which lost 3 bases and 8 bases, there was a span of 10 bases. Germline V lookup: CDR1 SGHTA, CDR2 FQGTGA.